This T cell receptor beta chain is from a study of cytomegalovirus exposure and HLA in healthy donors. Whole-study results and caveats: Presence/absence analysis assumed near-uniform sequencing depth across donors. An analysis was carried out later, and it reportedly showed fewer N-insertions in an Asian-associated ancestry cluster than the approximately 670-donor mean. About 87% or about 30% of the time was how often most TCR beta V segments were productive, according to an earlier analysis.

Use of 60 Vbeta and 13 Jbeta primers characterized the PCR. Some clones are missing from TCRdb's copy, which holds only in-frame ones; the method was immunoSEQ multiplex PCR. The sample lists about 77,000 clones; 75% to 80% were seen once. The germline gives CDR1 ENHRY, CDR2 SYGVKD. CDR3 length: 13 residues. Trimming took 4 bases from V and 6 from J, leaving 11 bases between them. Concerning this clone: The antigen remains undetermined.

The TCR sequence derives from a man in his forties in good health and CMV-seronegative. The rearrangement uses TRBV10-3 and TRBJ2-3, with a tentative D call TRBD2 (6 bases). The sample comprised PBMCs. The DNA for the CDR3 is TGTGCCATCAGTGTGGGGCGGGGCGATACGCAGTATTTT. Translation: CAISVGRGDTQYF.